This TCR beta chain emerged from a study of blood T cell repertoires in COVID-19. Overall study context: PBMCs, B-cell-depleted T cells, or T cells provided the cDNA or gDNA that made up the material.

Data came from immunoSEQ multiplex PCR; TCRdb stores just in-frame clones and leaves some out. The sample shows approximately 270,000 clones, around 89% of them seen only once. This clone showed up just once. This sequence originates from a woman in her 30s with acute COVID-19. The sequencing sample was made of PBMCs or T cells enriched from blood (not recorded which).

CDR3 amino acids: CASSVEQVSGNTIYF. DNA of the CDR3: TGTGCCAGCAGCGTAGAACAGGTCTCTGGAAACACCATATATTTT. The J gene is TRBJ1-3, the V gene TRBV9; TRBD1 might be the D (5 bases). V gave up 0 bases and J gave up 0 bases, with 7 bases separating them. Per the germline V gene, CDR1 is SGDLS and CDR2 is YYNGEE. The CDR3 totals 15 residues.